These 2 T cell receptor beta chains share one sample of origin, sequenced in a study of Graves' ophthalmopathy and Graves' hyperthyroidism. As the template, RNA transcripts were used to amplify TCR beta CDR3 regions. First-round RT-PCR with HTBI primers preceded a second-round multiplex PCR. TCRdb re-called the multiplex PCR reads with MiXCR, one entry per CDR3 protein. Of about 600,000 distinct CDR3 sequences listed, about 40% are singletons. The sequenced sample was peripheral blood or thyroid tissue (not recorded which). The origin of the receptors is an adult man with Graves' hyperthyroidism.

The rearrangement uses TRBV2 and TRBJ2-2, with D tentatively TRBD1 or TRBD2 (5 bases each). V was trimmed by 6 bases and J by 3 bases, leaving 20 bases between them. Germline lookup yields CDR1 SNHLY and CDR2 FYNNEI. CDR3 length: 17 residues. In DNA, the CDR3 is TGTGCCAGCAGGGGGGTGGGTAGGGCAGGGTACACCGGGGAGCTGTTTTTT. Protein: CASRGVGRAGYTGELFF.

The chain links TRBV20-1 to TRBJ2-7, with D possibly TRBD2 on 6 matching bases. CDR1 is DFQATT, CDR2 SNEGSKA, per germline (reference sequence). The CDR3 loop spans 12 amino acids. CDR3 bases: TGCAGCGTTGCGGGACTCGACTACGAGCAGTACTTC. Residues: CSVAGLDYEQYF.